Listed here are 25 T cell receptor beta chains from one sample, sequenced in a study of spatial heterogeneity in lung cancer. TCRdb re-derived calls from the 5' RACE reads in MiXCR, one entry per CDR3 protein. The table includes around 70,000 distinct CDR3 sequences, 8% to 9% detected once. Time point in this sample: blood at routine non-recurrence follow-up after resection. The sequences come from PBMCs, collected at follow-up. Receptor source: a female donor with early-stage non-small cell lung cancer.

The rearrangement links TRBV5-1 to TRBJ2-7, with D tentatively TRBD2 (5 bases). Trimming took off 7 bases at V and 6 bases at J, with 20 bases between the two ends. The CDR3 totals 14 residues. Germline V lookup: CDR1 SGHRS, CDR2 YFSETQ. As DNA, the CDR3 is TGCGCCAGCGGACCACGGACTTCGCCTTCCGAGCAGTACTTC. It yields the protein CASGPRTSPSEQYF.

This clonotype appeared a few times. The gene calls are TRBV20-1 and TRBJ2-1; the D gene could be TRBD1 or TRBD2 (6 bases each). The CDR3 loop spans 15 amino acids. V was shortened by 4 bases and J by 7 bases, with 20 bases between the two germline ends. Germline loops: CDR1 DFQATT, CDR2 SNEGSKA (reference sequence). This chain's CDR3 is CSAIGGQPVRNEQFF. The CDR3 DNA reads TGCAGTGCTATAGGGGGGCAACCCGTGAGGAATGAGCAGTTCTTC.

The rearrangement links TRBV5-1 to TRBJ1-1, with 8 bases lining up with TRBD1. Germline CDR1 SGHRS, CDR2 YFSETQ. This CDR3 region has 15 residues. The V segment lost 5 bases and the J segment 0 bases; nucleotides outside the gene matches: 6. This CDR3 is CASSPETGVNTEAFF. The DNA for the CDR3 is TGCGCCAGCAGTCCGGAGACAGGGGTGAACACTGAAGCTTTCTTT.

Ten or more counts support this clonotype. The rearrangement joins TRBV20-1 to TRBJ1-2, with 7 bases identical to TRBD1. CDR1 is DFQATT, CDR2 SNEGSKA, per germline (reference sequence). The CDR3 sequence is 12 residues long. V trimming: 0 bases; J trimming: 6 bases; junction bases outside the gene matches: 1. The CDR3 nucleotides read TGCAGTGCTAGAGACGGGACAGATGGCTACACCTTC. It codes for CSARDGTDGYTF.

This clonotype was counted between two and nine times. The rearrangement links TRBV10-3 to TRBJ2-5; TRBD1 agrees at 7 bases. The J segment lost 5 bases and the V segment lost 6 bases, leaving 9 bases of the junction unmatched. The CDR3 length is 14 residues. CDR1 and CDR2 (germline): ENHRY, SYGVKD. CDR3 protein: CAISPDRAVETQYF. The CDR3, as DNA: TGTGCCATCAGCCCAGACAGGGCGGTTGAGACCCAGTACTTC.

The CDR3 loop is CASSFRGPGRSGANVLTF. DNA of the CDR3: TGTGCCAGCAGCTTCAGAGGTCCGGGGCGCTCTGGGGCCAACGTCCTGACTTTC. This sequence joins TRBV7-8 and TRBJ2-6; D may match TRBD1 or TRBD2 (5 bases each). This CDR3 spans 18 amino acids. V was shortened by 3 bases and J by 0 bases, with 15 bases between the two germline ends. CDR1 and CDR2 from the germline V gene are SGHVS and FQNEAQ.

The chain uses TRBV20-1 and TRBJ1-2, with a weak D call TRBD1 (6 bases). Germline V gene sequence: CDR1 DFQATT, CDR2 SNEGSKA (reference sequence). Deletions cut 6 bases from V and 4 bases from J, with 15 bases between. The CDR3 totals 13 residues. The CDR3 here is CSAGGVTGYGYTF. In DNA form, the CDR3 reads TGCAGTGCCGGAGGGGTGACAGGCTATGGCTACACCTTC.

Only a few counts were recorded for this clonotype. The chain has TRBV9 and TRBJ1-1, with no clear D. Germline values: CDR1 SGDLS, CDR2 YYNGEE. This CDR3 has 15 residues. Trimming stripped 3 bases from V and 0 bases from J, with 12 bases between. CDR3 DNA sequence: TGTGCCAGCAGCGGCGGGCCCTGGATGAACACTGAAGCTTTCTTT. The encoded protein is CASSGGPWMNTEAFF.

In this sample, this clonotype turned up many times. This chain connects TRBV19 to TRBJ2-7; D might be TRBD2 (6 bases). Germline CDR1 reads LNHDA; CDR2 reads SQIVND (reference sequence). This CDR3 is 13 amino acids long. Trimming removed 8 bases at V and 2 bases at J, with 13 bases between. The CDR3 reads CASLSRDPYEQYF. Here the CDR3 DNA reads TGTGCCAGTCTCTCGCGGGACCCCTACGAGCAGTACTTC. Filled out from reference TRBV19 and TRBJ2-7, the complete variable domain reads DGGITQSPKYLFRKEGQNVTLSCEQNLNHDAMYWYRQDPGQGLRLIYYSQIVNDFQKGDIAEGYSVSREKKESFPLTVTSAQKNPTAFYLCASLSRDPYEQYFGPGTRLTVT.

Ten or more counts support this clonotype. V gene TRBV30 combines with J gene TRBJ2-7; weak D call: TRBD2 (5 bases). The CDR3 loop spans 12 amino acids. The ends were cut back, 2 bases at V and 2 bases at J, with 7 bases in the middle. CDR1 is GTSNPN, CDR2 SVGIG, per germline (reference sequence). CDR3 region: CAWSKGAYEQYF. The DNA of the CDR3 is TGTGCCTGGAGTAAGGGAGCCTACGAGCAGTACTTC.

V usage is TRBV18 and J usage is TRBJ2-3; TRBD2 agrees at 8 bases. The CDR3 runs 16 residues. V was pared by 6 bases and J by 0 bases, with 8 bases of the junction left unmatched. In germline, CDR1 is KGHSH, CDR2 LQKENI. The CDR3 bases are TGTGCCAGCTCCCCAAGCGGGAGATGGAGCACAGATACGCAGTATTTT. This sequence encodes CASSPSGRWSTDTQYF.

The chain links TRBV5-1 to TRBJ2-7; 9 bases are shared with TRBD1. The V and J ends lost 1 base and 7 bases, in that order; junction bases with no gene match: 9. This CDR3 spans 15 amino acids. From germline, CDR1 is SGHRS and CDR2 YFSETQ. CDR3 sequence reads: CASSLKRQGEREQYF. The CDR3 nucleotides read TGCGCCAGCAGCTTGAAGAGACAGGGGGAGCGAGAGCAGTACTTC.

The chain couples TRBV29-1 to TRBJ2-1; perhaps TRBD2 as D (5 bases). Germline values: CDR1 SQVTM, CDR2 ANQGSEA. The length of the CDR3 is 14 residues. V lost 5 bases to trimming and J lost 0 bases, with 11 bases between them. CDR3: CSVQGSLSYNEQFF. The CDR3 DNA is TGCAGCGTTCAAGGGAGCCTCTCCTACAATGAGCAGTTCTTC.

This clonotype has a count of ten or more. The V and J genes are TRBV6-6 and TRBJ2-3; D gene unclear. Germline CDR1 and CDR2: MNHNY and SVGAGI (reference sequence). Between the trimmed V and J ends, which lost 6 bases and 2 bases, there was a span of 15 bases. CDR3 length equals 15 residues. CDR3 in amino acids: CASSLQGGYTDTQYF. The CDR3 DNA follows: TGTGCCAGCAGCTTACAAGGCGGCTACACAGATACGCAGTATTTT.

This clonotype was observed at least ten times. The genes are TRBV5-1 and TRBJ1-1; a weak D match, TRBD1 (6 bases). Germline V lookup: CDR1 SGHRS, CDR2 YFSETQ. This CDR3 is built from 12 residues. V lost 2 bases to trimming and J lost 5 bases, with 7 bases between them. The CDR3 sequence is CASSFTGTEAFF. CDR3 bases: TGCGCCAGCAGCTTTACAGGGACTGAAGCTTTCTTT. Drawing the rest from reference TRBV5-1 and TRBJ1-1, the complete variable domain is KAGVTQTPRYLIKTRGQQVTLSCSPISGHRSVSWYQQTPGQGLQFLFEYFSETQRNKGNFPGRFSGRQFSNSRSEMNVSTLELGDSALYLCASSFTGTEAFFGQGTRLTVV.

This rearrangement joins TRBV10-3 to TRBJ2-1, with D perhaps TRBD1 or TRBD2 (5 bases each). CDR3 length equals 17 residues. The germline V gene has CDR1 ENHRY and CDR2 SYGVKD. Deletions cut 0 bases from V and 3 bases from J, with 15 bases between. The CDR3 DNA is TGTGCCATCAGTGAGTCGAAAACGGGGCTTAGCTACAATGAGCAGTTCTTC. The encoded protein is CAISESKTGLSYNEQFF.

The table lists this clonotype with many counts. The V call is TRBV27, the J call TRBJ2-7, with 7 bases identical to TRBD2. CDR3 length: 16 amino acids. V lost 3 bases, J lost 4 bases, and 12 bases stayed unmatched. Germline-derived CDR1 and CDR2 are MNHEY and SMNVEV (reference sequence). The CDR3 nucleotides read TGTGCCAGCAGTTTTTCGCTTAGCGGGCCGAAATACGAGCAGTACTTC. It is translated as CASSFSLSGPKYEQYF.

The chain couples TRBV20-1 to TRBJ2-1; D may be TRBD2 (6 bases). This CDR3 contains 14 residues. The ends were cut back, 2 bases at V and 6 bases at J, with 14 bases in the middle. Germline values: CDR1 DFQATT, CDR2 SNEGSKA (reference sequence). The CDR3 nucleotides read TGCAGTGCTAGACGGAGCGGGCTGGTCAATGAGCAGTTCTTC. This sequence encodes CSARRSGLVNEQFF.

In this sample, this clonotype turned up many times. This chain links TRBV3-1 with TRBJ2-2; D may be TRBD1 (5 bases). With 5 bases removed from V and 4 bases from J, the gap between germline ends came to 14 bases. Germline assignment: CDR1 LGHDT and CDR2 YNNKEL (reference sequence). The CDR3 is made up of 15 amino acids. CDR3 sequence: CASSITYRFTGELFF. The CDR3 bases are TGTGCCAGCAGCATAACGTACAGGTTCACCGGGGAGCTGTTTTTT.

This CDR3 reads CASSDFVPADTQYF. The DNA for the CDR3 is TGTGCCAGCAGTGATTTCGTTCCCGCAGATACGCAGTATTTT. The J gene is TRBJ2-3, the V gene TRBV2; no clear D. V shed 3 bases and J shed 4 bases, with 11 bases lying between them. CDR1 is SNHLY, CDR2 FYNNEI, per germline. This CDR3 spans 14 amino acids.

This clonotype appeared many times. This rearrangement joins TRBV10-3 to TRBJ2-3, with 9 nucleotides matching TRBD1. The CDR3 totals 14 residues. The junction had 8 bases not matched to a gene; V was cut back by 9 bases and J by 4 bases. The germline gives CDR1 ENHRY, CDR2 SYGVKD. The CDR3 DNA reads as TGTGCCATGACCCGGGACAGGGCCGCAGATACGCAGTATTTT. This sequence encodes CAMTRDRAADTQYF.

CDR3: CASRDRRDTEAFF. CDR3 in DNA: TGCGCCAGCAGGGACCGGAGGGACACTGAAGCTTTCTTT. The chain employs TRBV10-1 and TRBJ1-1, with D unclear. The CDR3 loop spans 13 amino acids. Trimming pared 6 bases from V and 3 bases from J, leaving 11 bases between. Germline V lookup: CDR1 WNHNN, CDR2 SYGVQD (reference sequence).

V and J are TRBV27 and TRBJ2-7, with TRBD2 identical over 9 bases. J gave up 1 base and V 7 bases, and 5 bases lay outside the gene matches. This CDR3 region has 14 residues. Germline assignment: CDR1 MNHEY and CDR2 SMNVEV (reference sequence). The CDR3 DNA is TGTGCCAGCATCGATCTAGCGGGATCCTACGAGCAGTACTTC. It translates to CASIDLAGSYEQYF.

This clonotype was seen many times. V and J are TRBV5-1 and TRBJ1-5; TRBD1 is a possible D gene (6 bases). CDR1 SGHRS and CDR2 YFSETQ come from the germline V gene. The CDR3 is 14 residues long. V gave up 5 bases and J gave up 3 bases, with 12 bases separating them. Here the CDR3 reads CASSSGQPNQPQHF. The CDR3, as DNA: TGCGCCAGCAGTTCCGGACAGCCCAATCAGCCCCAGCATTTT.

This clonotype showed up many times. The chain couples TRBV28 to TRBJ2-1; TRBD2 matches at 10 bases. The CDR3 contains 16 residues. Germline V gene sequence: CDR1 MDHEN, CDR2 SYDVKM. The V segment lost 5 bases and the J segment 3 bases; nucleotides outside the gene matches: 7. The CDR3 coding sequence is TGTGCCAGCAGTCCTCCGACTAGCGGGTTCTACAATGAGCAGTTCTTC. This gives the protein CASSPPTSGFYNEQFF.